This T cell receptor beta chain was obtained from a study of cytomegalovirus exposure and HLA in healthy donors. Primers for the PCR totalled 60 Vbeta and 13 Jbeta. The method was immunoSEQ multiplex PCR; TCRdb's version includes in-frame clones alone and lacks a portion of them. The top ten clones hold 2.3% of a sample with approximately 91,000 clones, 60% to 65% of them seen once. The V gene end was trimmed by 4 bases and the J gene end by 0 bases; junction bases not matched to a gene: 13. This CDR3 is 18 amino acids long. CDR1 and CDR2 (germline): SGHTA, FQGNSA. Source material: PBMCs. The receptor's source is a human donor in good health. The chain combines TRBV7-2 with TRBJ1-1; TRBD1 agrees at 8 bases. The CDR3 protein is CASSSRTTRTGMNTEAFF. In DNA form, the CDR3 reads TGTGCCAGCAGCTCAAGAACAACCCGGACAGGGATGAACACTGAAGCTTTCTTT. Full variable domain (outside the CDR3, taken from reference TRBV7-2 and TRBJ1-1): GAGVSQSPSNKVTEKGKDVELRCDPISGHTALYWYRQSLGQGLEFLIYFQGNSAPDKSGLPSDRFSAERTGGSVSTLTIQRTQQEDSAVYLCASSSRTTRTGMNTEAFFGQGTRLTVV.